This paragraph covers one T cell receptor beta chain sequence. Its antigen is unidentified. With autoimmune disease history or systemic immunosuppression, patients were excluded. These data are taken from a study of OX40 agonist ivuxolimab in advanced cancers. Study-wide background: Aged roughly 23 to 79 with a mean of roughly 65 years, they were about 80% male.

The study, taken as a whole, reports: Dose levels from 0.1 to 3.0 mg/kg saw CD4+ and CD8+ blood T cells expand clonally by week 6. The 0.1-3.0 mg/kg partial responders had among the lowest clonal expansion.

Profiled with immunoSEQ multiplex PCR; TCRdb holds only in-frame clones, not every one. The sample records around 67,000 clones, approximately 80% being singletons. The ends were cut back, 2 bases at V and 1 base at J, with 8 bases in the middle. The CDR3 loop spans 15 amino acids. CDR1 is SGHDN, CDR2 FVKESK, per germline. The rearrangement uses TRBV14 and TRBJ2-2; unclear D gene. This specimen consisted of CD4+ or CD8+ T cells sorted from blood, obtained in a trial of the OX40 agonist ivuxolimab. The TCR originated in an adult with an advanced solid tumor such as melanoma, head and neck, liver or kidney cancer. Here the CDR3 reads CASSQTRLNTGELFF. The CDR3 DNA reads TGTGCCAGCAGCCAAACACGCCTGAACACCGGGGAGCTGTTTTTT.